This TCR beta chain comes out of a study of cytomegalovirus exposure and HLA in healthy donors. Study outcomes and limitations: Reports credit the classifier with highly specific, highly sensitive diagnosis of cytomegalovirus status. A list of 150 or so TCR beta chains associated with cytomegalovirus was given.

Sequenced by immunoSEQ multiplex PCR; TCRdb stores in-frame clones only, minus some. This table holds about 250,000 clones, roughly 90% found once. The count of this clone is one. Its antigen is as yet unknown. Different DNA sequences within this sample yield the same CDR3. V was clipped by 1 base and J by 5 bases; unmatched bases: 6. Germline values: CDR1 MGHRA, CDR2 YSYEKL. The CDR3 extends over 18 amino acids. The receptor was derived from a man aged 18 to 30 in good health and CMV-seropositive. The sample consisted of PBMCs. This chain uses TRBV4-1 with TRBJ2-2; 14 bases map to TRBD2. CDR3 sequence (DNA): TGCGCCAGCAGCCAAGGGGGACTAGCGGGAGTAGGAACCGGGGAGCTGTTTTTT. Its protein is CASSQGGLAGVGTGELFF.